These 16 T cell receptor beta chains came from one sample sequenced in a study of T cells in Graves' hyperthyroidism and ophthalmopathy. Amplified regions were TCR beta CDR3 sequences from RNA transcripts. The study used the HTBI primer set for a first-round RT-PCR of the TCR CDR3. TCRdb called the multiplex PCR reads again in MiXCR, with one record for every CDR3 protein. The data show about 380,000 distinct CDR3 sequences, approximately 18% seen once. Sequenced input: blood. The receptor source for this set is a man between 18 and 35 years old with Graves' ophthalmopathy.

The rearrangement uses TRBV29-1 and TRBJ2-5; D unresolved. Trimming removed 3 bases at V and 2 bases at J, with 4 bases between. The CDR3 is 11 amino acids. CDR1 and CDR2 (germline): SQVTM, ANQGSEA. The CDR3 DNA sequence: TGCAGCGTTGATGGGCAAGAGACCCAGTACTTC. It specifies CSVDGQETQYF.

This clonotype was seen repeatedly, ten times or more. The gene calls are TRBV2 and TRBJ1-4; D call uncertain. The germline CDR1 and CDR2 sequences are SNHLY and FYNNEI. The CDR3 sequence is 14 residues long. Trimming took off 1 base at V and 3 bases at J, with 6 bases between the two ends. CDR3 residues: CASSEVPPNEKLFF. CDR3 DNA: TGTGCCAGCAGTGAAGTCCCCCCTAATGAAAAACTGTTTTTT.

This clonotype came up many times. CDR3 nucleotides: TGCAGTGCGACTAAGGGGGCGGGGGGCACTGAAGCTTTCTTT. Protein product: CSATKGAGGTEAFF. The chain employs TRBV20-1 and TRBJ1-1; 7 bases map to TRBD1. The CDR3 runs 14 residues. The V gene's germline CDR1 is DFQATT and CDR2 SNEGSKA (reference sequence). Germline trimming cut 6 bases from V and 4 bases from J; bases unmatched to any gene: 11.

Many counts were recorded for this clonotype. J is TRBJ2-1 and V is TRBV7-9; 8 nucleotides line up with TRBD2. The germline CDR1 and CDR2 sequences are SEHNR and FQNEAQ (reference sequence). V was pared by 5 bases and J by 2 bases, with 11 bases of the junction left unmatched. The length of the CDR3 is 17 residues. This CDR3 is CASSPGGGAGAYNEQFF. The CDR3 bases are TGTGCCAGCAGCCCCGGGGGAGGAGCGGGGGCCTACAATGAGCAGTTCTTC.

This clonotype was observed many times. The rearrangement links TRBV28 to TRBJ2-5, with D possibly matching TRBD1 (6 bases). There are 14 residues in the CDR3. The ends were cut back, 3 bases at V and 3 bases at J, with 11 bases in the middle. Germline values: CDR1 MDHEN, CDR2 SYDVKM. CDR3 residues: CASSFQGSKETQYF. Written as DNA, the CDR3 is TGTGCCAGCAGTTTCCAGGGGAGCAAAGAGACCCAGTACTTC.

This clonotype showed up just a few times. The chain has TRBV5-6 and TRBJ2-2, with no clear D. Trimming shortened V by 4 bases and J by 7 bases, and 14 bases separated the two germline ends. Germline CDR1 reads SGHDT; CDR2 reads YYEEEE. The length of the CDR3 is 14 residues. The CDR3 loop is CASSPLDTGGELFF. CDR3 in DNA: TGTGCCAGCAGCCCCCTCGACACGGGCGGGGAGCTGTTTTTT.

CDR3 DNA: TGTGCCAGCAGTCCGCCCCTGAGGACAGGGTCCTACGAGCAGTACTTC. It yields the protein CASSPPLRTGSYEQYF. The V gene is TRBV28, the J gene TRBJ2-7; TRBD1 matches at 8 bases. V lost 5 bases to trimming and J lost 1 base; unmatched junction nucleotides: 10. The CDR3 is 16 residues long. Germline V lookup: CDR1 MDHEN, CDR2 SYDVKM.

This clonotype was picked up many times. V usage is TRBV7-3 and J usage is TRBJ2-1, with 7 positions matching TRBD2. After removal of 2 bases from V and 1 base from J, the junction contained 5 bases not matched to a gene. This CDR3 region has 16 residues. From germline, CDR1 is SGHTA and CDR2 FQGTGA. The CDR3 loop is CASSLRASGSYNEQFF. The CDR3 DNA reads as TGTGCCAGCAGCTTACGAGCTAGCGGATCCTACAATGAGCAGTTCTTC.

There are many counts of this clonotype. The chain's CDR3 is CASSSSTGGENEQFF. DNA of the CDR3: TGTGCCAGCAGCTCCTCGACAGGGGGCGAAAATGAGCAGTTCTTC. V and J are TRBV7-9 and TRBJ2-1; 10 bases are shared with TRBD1. The CDR3 totals 15 residues. Trimming removed 4 bases from V and 7 bases from J; junction bases left unmatched: 7. Looked up from germline, CDR1 is SEHNR and CDR2 is FQNEAQ (reference sequence).

This clonotype was picked up many times. The chain couples TRBV12-3 or TRBV12-4 to TRBJ2-7; D may be TRBD2 (6 bases). There are 14 residues in the CDR3. Trimming took 6 bases from V and 4 from J, leaving 16 bases between them. As DNA, the CDR3 is TGTGCCAGCAGACTCGGGGGTGCGCCTTACGAGCAGTACTTC. This translates into CASRLGGAPYEQYF.

This clonotype was picked up many times. This chain's CDR3 is CASSLSRGGQAFF. For the CDR3, the DNA is TGTGCCAGCAGCTTATCTCGTGGGGGACAAGCTTTCTTT. The chain has TRBV11-3 and TRBJ1-1; D perhaps matches TRBD1 (5 bases). V lost 2 bases and J 9 bases, leaving 13 bases between the germline ends. This CDR3 region has 13 residues. Per germline, CDR1 SGHNT and CDR2 YENEEA.

Ten or more counts support this clonotype. The rearrangement uses TRBV5-1 and TRBJ2-7, with 7 positions matching TRBD1. CDR3 length: 14 amino acids. The V gene end was trimmed by 3 bases and the J gene end by 5 bases; junction bases not matched to a gene: 8. Germline V gene sequence: CDR1 SGHRS, CDR2 YFSETQ. CDR3 sequence (DNA): TGCGCCAGCAGCTACCTCGGACAGGTCAACGAGCAGTACTTC. Translating gives CASSYLGQVNEQYF. Combining the CDR3 with reference TRBV5-1 and TRBJ2-7 gives the whole variable domain KAGVTQTPRYLIKTRGQQVTLSCSPISGHRSVSWYQQTPGQGLQFLFEYFSETQRNKGNFPGRFSGRQFSNSRSEMNVSTLELGDSALYLCASSYLGQVNEQYFGPGTRLTVT.

In its sample, this clonotype was seen a few times. The chain is built from TRBV7-6 and TRBJ2-2; D not certain. Trimming took off 2 bases at V and 7 bases at J, with 5 bases between the two ends. Germline V gene sequence: CDR1 SGHVS, CDR2 FNYEAQ. The CDR3 length is 12 residues. The chain's CDR3 is CASSLNVGELFF. CDR3 DNA: TGTGCCAGCAGCTTAAATGTCGGGGAGCTGTTTTTT. Looking up the rest from reference TRBV7-6 and TRBJ2-2 gives the full variable domain: GAGVSQSPRYKVTKRGQDVALRCDPISGHVSLYWYRQALGQGPEFLTYFNYEAQQDKSGLPNDRFSAERPEGSISTLTIQRTEQRDSAMYRCASSLNVGELFFGEGSRLTVL.

This clonotype was seen a handful of times. CDR3 DNA: TGCGCCAGCAGCCAAGATTTCTTGGGCACAGATACGCAGTATTTT. Translated, it gives CASSQDFLGTDTQYF. This sequence joins TRBV4-1 and TRBJ2-3; unclear D gene. The CDR3 length is 15 residues. Per the germline V gene, CDR1 is MGHRA and CDR2 is YSYEKL. The V and J ends lost 0 bases and 1 base respectively, with 8 bases between them.

This clonotype was found a few times. The genes are TRBV24-1 and TRBJ1-5; TRBD1 agrees at 8 bases. Germline assignment: CDR1 KGHDR and CDR2 SFDVKD. The V segment lost 4 bases and the J segment 7 bases; nucleotides outside the gene matches: 5. The CDR3 totals 14 residues. The CDR3 DNA follows: TGTGCCACCAGTGAGACAGGGGTGAGGCAGCCCCAGCATTTT. Translated, it gives CATSETGVRQPQHF.

At least ten counts were recorded for this clonotype. The chain carries TRBV7-6 and TRBJ1-4, with D perhaps TRBD1 (5 bases). V shed 10 bases and J shed 6 bases, with 15 bases lying between them. The CDR3 is made up of 13 amino acids. Germline-derived CDR1 and CDR2 are SGHVS and FNYEAQ. CDR3 sequence: CATTGQGHEKLFF. For the CDR3, the DNA is TGTGCCACCACCGGGCAGGGCCATGAAAAACTGTTTTTT.